Listed here is a single T cell receptor beta chain. Its target is unknown. Possible read error: a much larger clone is one base away. Since it is a stray read in a library aimed at alpha chains, this beta chain has a size that is not meaningful. The data belong to a study of spatial heterogeneity in lung cancer. Study-level results: One measure, the expanded intratumoral alpha and beta TCR count, tracked tumor mutation counts.

Germline V gene data show CDR1 as WSHSY and CDR2 as SAAADI. The CDR3 has 16 amino acids. A single record per CDR3 protein comes from TCRdb applying MiXCR to the 5' RACE reads. The sample comprises about 8,100 distinct CDR3 sequences, around 12% of which are singletons, and about 10% rests with the top ten. Time point here: sample taken at primary tumor resection. The chain employs TRBV10-2 and TRBJ1-6, with 9 bases that match TRBD1. The TCR was taken from a male donor with early-stage non-small cell lung cancer. Sample: lung tumor tissue, taken at surgery. The CDR3 reads CASSAPPGQGLSPLLF. In DNA form, the CDR3 reads TGCGCCAGCAGTGCGCCACCGGGACAGGGTCTATCACCCCTCCTCTTT.